This T cell receptor (beta chain) was obtained from a study of STAT3 mutations in large granular lymphocyte leukemia (dated 2019 in TCRdb). The study in broad terms: Canonical activating STAT3 mutations were detected in roughly half of the longitudinally sequenced T-LGLL patients. One or more immunosuppressive therapy regimens were given to more than half of T-LGLL patients, and hematologic response was seen in around two fifths of the treated patients. To reconstruct clonal hierarchy and dynamics, serial deep sequencing of TCRbeta CDR3 and STAT3 was performed in patients with T-cell large granular lymphocyte leukemia. About 19 representative T-LGLL cases were selected from an initial cohort of some 200 LGL patients for longitudinal TCRbeta and STAT3 sequencing. A couple of patients with natural killer LGL leukemia were also sequenced longitudinally as controls within the study. For each patient, sequencing was performed at an average of roughly 4 time points, with a range of 2 to 8 samplings.

What the study reported, not specific to this receptor: At least one immunodominant TCRbeta clonotype was identified in every T-LGLL patient, and multiple immunodominant subclonotypes were identified in about half of the T-LGLL patients. Dominant TCR clone burden was found to exceed STAT3 mutant burden in several patients, suggesting that STAT3 mutation arose secondarily within a pre-expanded clone. Since codominant clonotypes persisted in some patients, a small but highly pathogenic clone may have gone undetected. The linking of therapy response to changes in TCR clonal burden was complicated by variable intervals between samplings and differing treatment regimens. TCR clonotype switching after therapy was seen in about 35% of the 18 patients, with all newly emerging clones being STAT3 wild type. Because no samples were available when a clone first appeared, clonal expansion had to be inferred from samplings taken at other points.

This clone has just a few counts. Which antigen it targets is not known. No much larger clone is present one base from it, and per-base qualities are unavailable. TCRbeta libraries were sequenced on an Illumina MiSeq, averaging roughly 40,000 productive templates per sample. Multiplex PCR amplification was used to generate TCRbeta CDR3 libraries with the immunoSEQ assay. The authors' pipeline ran thus. Repertoire diversity was calculated as previously defined, with values near 0 taken to indicate extremely monoclonal samples. As stored in TCRdb, this immuneACCESS dataset retains in-frame rearrangements with V and J assigned. A fraction of the clones does not appear; measured against another copy, unresolved V genes explain less than half of the discrepancy, and the remainder lacks a known reason. Clone size and the V and J calls come from that table; the DNA yielded D and trimming. This sample lists about 6,700 clones; approximately 54% were detected once. Clones ranked in the top ten supply 76% of the sample.

The same DNA, extracted from blood mononuclear cells, served for both TCR sequencing and STAT3 sequencing. Trimming leaves V shorter by 4 bases and J shorter by 10 bases, with the junction holding 5 bases beyond the gene matches. CDR1 and CDR2 (SEHNR, FQNEAQ) derive from the germline V gene (reference sequence). The CDR3 sequence holds 14 residues, the cysteine and phenylalanine included. CDR3 DNA is the only sequence kept; it has 42 bases, read in frame from the first base. Sequenced sample: peripheral blood mononuclear cells. This TCR was recovered from a boy younger than 18 with T-cell large granular lymphocyte leukemia. Some clones in this sample may be carry-over from other donors' samples. The age is the age at diagnosis. The sequence links TRBV7-9 to TRBJ1-6; TRBD1 agrees with 9 junctional bases. Read as DNA, the sequence is TGTGCCAGCAGCTCTCCGGGACAGGGCTCACCCCTCCACTTT. This gives the protein CASSSPGQGSPLHF.